Listed below are T cell receptor beta chains from one sample, sequenced in a study of CDR3 diversity in severe acne. TCRdb re-called the PCR reads with MiXCR, one entry per CDR3 protein. This sample yields approximately 84,000 distinct CDR3 sequences, of which 51% are seen a single time; roughly an eighth belongs to the top ten. Sequenced sample: blood. These receptors were taken from a male donor in good health, without acne. Each CDR3 is given with its conserved first and last residue. D genes are given only for firm matches. The listing skips clone size in some rows; elsewhere it reads once, few, many or a size class.

clone_size: .; j_call: TRBJ1-6; v_call: TRBV3-1; d_call: .; cdr3_length: 14; cdr3_aa: CASTPGGPRAPLHF; cdr3_nt: TGTGCCAGCACCCCCGGGGGGCCGCGAGCACCCCTCCACTTT
clone_size: .; j_call: TRBJ1-2; v_call: TRBV7-9; d_call: .; cdr3_length: 17; cdr3_aa: CASSSTEQPQQNYGYTF; cdr3_nt: TGTGCCAGCAGCTCGACAGAACAGCCCCAGCAGAACTATGGCTACACCTTC
clone_size: many; j_call: TRBJ2-1; v_call: TRBV3-1; d_call: TRBD1; cdr3_length: 18; cdr3_aa: CASSQAYPGTGGYNEQFF; cdr3_nt: TGTGCCAGCAGCCAGGCCTACCCGGGGACAGGGGGCTACAATGAGCAGTTCTTC
clone_size: .; j_call: TRBJ2-7; v_call: TRBV11-2; d_call: .; cdr3_length: 20; cdr3_aa: CASSFYICSALLAGTYEQYF; cdr3_nt: .
clone_size: medium-sized; j_call: TRBJ2-7; v_call: TRBV7-9; d_call: .; cdr3_length: 13; cdr3_aa: CASSLADWSEQYF; cdr3_nt: TGTGCCAGCAGCTTAGCTGATTGGAGCGAGCAGTACTTC
clone_size: .; j_call: TRBJ1-3; v_call: TRBV10-2; d_call: .; cdr3_length: 15; cdr3_aa: CASSESVTSGNTIYF; cdr3_nt: TGCGCCAGCAGTGAGTCGGTTACATCTGGAAACACCATATATTTT
clone_size: .; j_call: TRBJ1-5; v_call: TRBV27; d_call: .; cdr3_length: 15; cdr3_aa: CASSFGTGVNQPQHF; cdr3_nt: TGTGCCAGCAGTTTTGGGACGGGAGTCAATCAGCCCCAGCATTTT
clone_size: few; j_call: TRBJ2-1; v_call: TRBV27; d_call: TRBD2; cdr3_length: 15; cdr3_aa: CASSYLAGEYNEQFF; cdr3_nt: TGTGCCAGCAGTTACTTAGCGGGAGAGTACAATGAGCAGTTCTTC
clone_size: once; j_call: TRBJ2-7; v_call: TRBV20-1; d_call: TRBD2; cdr3_length: 14; cdr3_aa: CSARGLAGSYEQYF; cdr3_nt: TGCAGTGCTAGGGGACTAGCGGGGTCCTACGAGCAGTACTTC
clone_size: .; j_call: TRBJ1-3; v_call: TRBV6-5; d_call: .; cdr3_length: 15; cdr3_aa: CASSPGGVFGNTIYF; cdr3_nt: TGTGCCAGCAGTCCCGGGGGGGTCTTCGGAAACACCATATATTTT
clone_size: .; j_call: TRBJ2-7; v_call: TRBV19; d_call: .; cdr3_length: 10; cdr3_aa: CASRGVEQYF; cdr3_nt: TGTGCCAGTAGGGGGGTCGAGCAGTACTTC
clone_size: .; j_call: TRBJ2-1; v_call: TRBV20-1; d_call: TRBD2; cdr3_length: 13; cdr3_aa: CSARGRTSNEQFF; cdr3_nt: TGCAGTGCTAGAGGACGGACTAGCAATGAGCAGTTCTTC
clone_size: .; j_call: TRBJ2-3; v_call: TRBV7-2; d_call: TRBD2; cdr3_length: 16; cdr3_aa: CASSPPGSGRTDTQYF; cdr3_nt: TGTGCCAGCAGCCCCCCCGGTAGCGGGAGGACAGATACGCAGTATTTT
clone_size: .; j_call: TRBJ1-2; v_call: TRBV7-2; d_call: TRBD1; cdr3_length: 14; cdr3_aa: CASSLPGTAYGYTF; cdr3_nt: TGTGCCAGCAGCTTACCCGGGACAGCCTATGGCTACACCTTC
clone_size: few; j_call: TRBJ1-2; v_call: TRBV11-3; d_call: TRBD1; cdr3_length: 18; cdr3_aa: CASSGRPRGTGGGYGYTF; cdr3_nt: TGTGCCAGCAGCGGGCGCCCCCGCGGGACAGGGGGTGGATATGGCTACACCTTC
clone_size: .; j_call: TRBJ2-7; v_call: TRBV20-1; d_call: .; cdr3_length: 11; cdr3_aa: CSAPDQYEQYF; cdr3_nt: TGCAGTGCCCCGGACCAATACGAGCAGTACTTC
clone_size: .; j_call: TRBJ1-2; v_call: TRBV12-3/TRBV12-4; d_call: .; cdr3_length: 11; cdr3_aa: CASGQNYGYTF; cdr3_nt: TGTGCCAGCGGACAGAACTATGGCTACACCTTC
clone_size: many; j_call: TRBJ2-2; v_call: TRBV25-1; d_call: TRBD1; cdr3_length: 16; cdr3_aa: CASRNGDRVFTGELFF; cdr3_nt: TGTGCCAGCAGGAACGGGGACAGGGTTTTCACCGGGGAGCTGTTTTTT
clone_size: few; j_call: TRBJ1-1; v_call: TRBV20-1; d_call: .; cdr3_length: 13; cdr3_aa: CSAALQVNTEAFF; cdr3_nt: TGCAGTGCTGCGTTACAGGTGAACACTGAGGCTTTCTTT
clone_size: few; j_call: TRBJ1-3; v_call: TRBV10-3; d_call: .; cdr3_length: 12; cdr3_aa: CAIGLSGNTIYF; cdr3_nt: TGTGCCATCGGTCTATCTGGAAACACCATATATTTT
clone_size: .; j_call: TRBJ1-5; v_call: TRBV6-2/TRBV6-3; d_call: TRBD1; cdr3_length: 14; cdr3_aa: CASSSWTGRQPQHF; cdr3_nt: TGTGCCAGCAGTTCCTGGACAGGGCGGCAGCCCCAGCATTTT
clone_size: .; j_call: TRBJ2-5; v_call: TRBV7-2; d_call: TRBD1; cdr3_length: 18; cdr3_aa: CASSSPGTGSLGNQPQYF; cdr3_nt: TGTGCCAGCAGCTCCCCCGGGACAGGATCTTTGGGCAATCAGCCCCAGTACTTC
clone_size: many; j_call: TRBJ1-2; v_call: TRBV2; d_call: TRBD1; cdr3_length: 14; cdr3_aa: CASSEDGTGYGYTF; cdr3_nt: TGTGCCAGCAGTGAAGATGGGACAGGCTATGGCTACACCTTC
clone_size: .; j_call: TRBJ2-5; v_call: TRBV20-1; d_call: TRBD1; cdr3_length: 14; cdr3_aa: CSARRGTALETQYF; cdr3_nt: TGCAGCGCTAGGCGTGGGACAGCCCTAGAGACCCAGTACTTC
clone_size: .; j_call: TRBJ1-3; v_call: TRBV6-5; d_call: .; cdr3_length: 14; cdr3_aa: CASSYSGLMNTIYF; cdr3_nt: TGTGCCAGCAGTTACTCCGGATTGATGAACACCATATATTTT
clone_size: .; j_call: TRBJ1-2; v_call: TRBV24-1; d_call: .; cdr3_length: 13; cdr3_aa: CATRAGGDYGYTF; cdr3_nt: TGTGCCACCAGGGCTGGGGGCGACTATGGCTACACCTTC
clone_size: .; j_call: TRBJ2-7; v_call: TRBV10-2; d_call: .; cdr3_length: 13; cdr3_aa: CASSDSRAYEQYF; cdr3_nt: TGCGCCAGCAGTGATAGCCGGGCTTACGAGCAGTACTTC
clone_size: .; j_call: TRBJ2-7; v_call: TRBV9; d_call: TRBD1; cdr3_length: 13; cdr3_aa: CASSLGQEYEQYF; cdr3_nt: TGTGCCAGCAGCTTGGGACAGGAGTACGAGCAGTACTTC
clone_size: many; j_call: TRBJ1-2; v_call: TRBV20-1; d_call: .; cdr3_length: 12; cdr3_aa: CSARDPAWGYTF; cdr3_nt: TGCAGTGCTAGAGATCCGGCGTGGGGCTACACCTTC
clone_size: .; j_call: TRBJ2-2; v_call: TRBV5-1; d_call: .; cdr3_length: 16; cdr3_aa: CASSTRRWTGFGGLFF; cdr3_nt: TGTGCCAGCAGCACCCGCCGTTGGACAGGCTTCGGGGGGCTGTTTTTT
clone_size: .; j_call: TRBJ1-4; v_call: TRBV9; d_call: .; cdr3_length: 14; cdr3_aa: CASSVGQGSERLFF; cdr3_nt: TGTGCCAGCAGCGTTGGCCAGGGGAGTGAAAGACTGTTTTTT
clone_size: many; j_call: TRBJ2-2; v_call: TRBV5-8; d_call: TRBD1; cdr3_length: 16; cdr3_aa: CASSRNRGQDTGELFF; cdr3_nt: TGTGCCAGCAGCCGAAACAGGGGGCAGGACACCGGGGAGCTGTTTTTT
clone_size: .; j_call: TRBJ2-7; v_call: TRBV20-1; d_call: TRBD2; cdr3_length: 15; cdr3_aa: CSANGRGGGSYEQYF; cdr3_nt: TGCAGTGCTAACGGTCGGGGGGGGGGTTCCTACGAGCAGTACTTC
clone_size: .; j_call: TRBJ2-1; v_call: TRBV7-6; d_call: TRBD2; cdr3_length: 18; cdr3_aa: CASSLIGALAGGYNEQFF; cdr3_nt: TGTGCCAGCAGCTTAATAGGGGCACTAGCGGGAGGGTACAATGAGCAGTTCTTC
clone_size: .; j_call: TRBJ2-3; v_call: TRBV7-9; d_call: .; cdr3_length: 15; cdr3_aa: CASSFGGPRADTQYF; cdr3_nt: TGTGCCAGCAGCTTCGGGGGGCCCAGAGCAGATACGCAGTATTTT
clone_size: .; j_call: TRBJ1-1; v_call: TRBV7-9; d_call: .; cdr3_length: 14; cdr3_aa: CASSLVGSNTEAFF; cdr3_nt: TGTGCCAGCAGCTTAGTGGGATCAAACACTGAAGCTTTCTTT
clone_size: many; j_call: TRBJ2-6; v_call: TRBV3-1; d_call: .; cdr3_length: 12; cdr3_aa: CASSPGANVLTF; cdr3_nt: TGTGCCAGCAGCCCTGGGGCCAACGTCCTGACTTTC
clone_size: .; j_call: TRBJ1-4; v_call: TRBV19; d_call: TRBD1; cdr3_length: 15; cdr3_aa: CASSIGGTGREKLFF; cdr3_nt: TGTGCCAGTAGTATAGGGGGGACAGGGCGTGAAAAACTGTTTTTT
clone_size: few; j_call: TRBJ2-5; v_call: TRBV7-9; d_call: TRBD1; cdr3_length: 14; cdr3_aa: CASSTDRGLETQYF; cdr3_nt: TGTGCCAGCAGTACTGACAGGGGGCTGGAGACCCAGTACTTC
clone_size: once; j_call: TRBJ2-6; v_call: TRBV20-1; d_call: .; cdr3_length: 21; cdr3_aa: CSTRDWEFFTDMWPGANVLTF; cdr3_nt: TGCAGCACCAGGGATTGGGAGTTTTTCACAGATATGTGGCCCGGGGCCAACGTCCTGACTTTC
clone_size: .; j_call: TRBJ1-5; v_call: TRBV15; d_call: .; cdr3_length: 14; cdr3_aa: CATSRGTSNQPQHF; cdr3_nt: TGTGCCACCAGCAGAGGGACTAGCAATCAGCCCCAGCATTTT
clone_size: many; j_call: TRBJ2-2; v_call: TRBV29-1; d_call: .; cdr3_length: 13; cdr3_aa: CSVVGQGTGELFF; cdr3_nt: TGCAGCGTTGTGGGTCAGGGGACCGGGGAGCTGTTTTTT
clone_size: few; j_call: TRBJ1-5; v_call: TRBV6-6; d_call: .; cdr3_length: 15; cdr3_aa: CASSSRANSNQPQHF; cdr3_nt: TGTGCCAGCAGTTCCAGGGCCAATAGCAATCAGCCCCAGCATTTT
clone_size: .; j_call: TRBJ2-7; v_call: TRBV4-1; d_call: .; cdr3_length: 15; cdr3_aa: CASSQGGAGTYEQYF; cdr3_nt: TGCGCCAGCAGCCAAGGGGGGGCAGGAACCTACGAGCAGTACTTC